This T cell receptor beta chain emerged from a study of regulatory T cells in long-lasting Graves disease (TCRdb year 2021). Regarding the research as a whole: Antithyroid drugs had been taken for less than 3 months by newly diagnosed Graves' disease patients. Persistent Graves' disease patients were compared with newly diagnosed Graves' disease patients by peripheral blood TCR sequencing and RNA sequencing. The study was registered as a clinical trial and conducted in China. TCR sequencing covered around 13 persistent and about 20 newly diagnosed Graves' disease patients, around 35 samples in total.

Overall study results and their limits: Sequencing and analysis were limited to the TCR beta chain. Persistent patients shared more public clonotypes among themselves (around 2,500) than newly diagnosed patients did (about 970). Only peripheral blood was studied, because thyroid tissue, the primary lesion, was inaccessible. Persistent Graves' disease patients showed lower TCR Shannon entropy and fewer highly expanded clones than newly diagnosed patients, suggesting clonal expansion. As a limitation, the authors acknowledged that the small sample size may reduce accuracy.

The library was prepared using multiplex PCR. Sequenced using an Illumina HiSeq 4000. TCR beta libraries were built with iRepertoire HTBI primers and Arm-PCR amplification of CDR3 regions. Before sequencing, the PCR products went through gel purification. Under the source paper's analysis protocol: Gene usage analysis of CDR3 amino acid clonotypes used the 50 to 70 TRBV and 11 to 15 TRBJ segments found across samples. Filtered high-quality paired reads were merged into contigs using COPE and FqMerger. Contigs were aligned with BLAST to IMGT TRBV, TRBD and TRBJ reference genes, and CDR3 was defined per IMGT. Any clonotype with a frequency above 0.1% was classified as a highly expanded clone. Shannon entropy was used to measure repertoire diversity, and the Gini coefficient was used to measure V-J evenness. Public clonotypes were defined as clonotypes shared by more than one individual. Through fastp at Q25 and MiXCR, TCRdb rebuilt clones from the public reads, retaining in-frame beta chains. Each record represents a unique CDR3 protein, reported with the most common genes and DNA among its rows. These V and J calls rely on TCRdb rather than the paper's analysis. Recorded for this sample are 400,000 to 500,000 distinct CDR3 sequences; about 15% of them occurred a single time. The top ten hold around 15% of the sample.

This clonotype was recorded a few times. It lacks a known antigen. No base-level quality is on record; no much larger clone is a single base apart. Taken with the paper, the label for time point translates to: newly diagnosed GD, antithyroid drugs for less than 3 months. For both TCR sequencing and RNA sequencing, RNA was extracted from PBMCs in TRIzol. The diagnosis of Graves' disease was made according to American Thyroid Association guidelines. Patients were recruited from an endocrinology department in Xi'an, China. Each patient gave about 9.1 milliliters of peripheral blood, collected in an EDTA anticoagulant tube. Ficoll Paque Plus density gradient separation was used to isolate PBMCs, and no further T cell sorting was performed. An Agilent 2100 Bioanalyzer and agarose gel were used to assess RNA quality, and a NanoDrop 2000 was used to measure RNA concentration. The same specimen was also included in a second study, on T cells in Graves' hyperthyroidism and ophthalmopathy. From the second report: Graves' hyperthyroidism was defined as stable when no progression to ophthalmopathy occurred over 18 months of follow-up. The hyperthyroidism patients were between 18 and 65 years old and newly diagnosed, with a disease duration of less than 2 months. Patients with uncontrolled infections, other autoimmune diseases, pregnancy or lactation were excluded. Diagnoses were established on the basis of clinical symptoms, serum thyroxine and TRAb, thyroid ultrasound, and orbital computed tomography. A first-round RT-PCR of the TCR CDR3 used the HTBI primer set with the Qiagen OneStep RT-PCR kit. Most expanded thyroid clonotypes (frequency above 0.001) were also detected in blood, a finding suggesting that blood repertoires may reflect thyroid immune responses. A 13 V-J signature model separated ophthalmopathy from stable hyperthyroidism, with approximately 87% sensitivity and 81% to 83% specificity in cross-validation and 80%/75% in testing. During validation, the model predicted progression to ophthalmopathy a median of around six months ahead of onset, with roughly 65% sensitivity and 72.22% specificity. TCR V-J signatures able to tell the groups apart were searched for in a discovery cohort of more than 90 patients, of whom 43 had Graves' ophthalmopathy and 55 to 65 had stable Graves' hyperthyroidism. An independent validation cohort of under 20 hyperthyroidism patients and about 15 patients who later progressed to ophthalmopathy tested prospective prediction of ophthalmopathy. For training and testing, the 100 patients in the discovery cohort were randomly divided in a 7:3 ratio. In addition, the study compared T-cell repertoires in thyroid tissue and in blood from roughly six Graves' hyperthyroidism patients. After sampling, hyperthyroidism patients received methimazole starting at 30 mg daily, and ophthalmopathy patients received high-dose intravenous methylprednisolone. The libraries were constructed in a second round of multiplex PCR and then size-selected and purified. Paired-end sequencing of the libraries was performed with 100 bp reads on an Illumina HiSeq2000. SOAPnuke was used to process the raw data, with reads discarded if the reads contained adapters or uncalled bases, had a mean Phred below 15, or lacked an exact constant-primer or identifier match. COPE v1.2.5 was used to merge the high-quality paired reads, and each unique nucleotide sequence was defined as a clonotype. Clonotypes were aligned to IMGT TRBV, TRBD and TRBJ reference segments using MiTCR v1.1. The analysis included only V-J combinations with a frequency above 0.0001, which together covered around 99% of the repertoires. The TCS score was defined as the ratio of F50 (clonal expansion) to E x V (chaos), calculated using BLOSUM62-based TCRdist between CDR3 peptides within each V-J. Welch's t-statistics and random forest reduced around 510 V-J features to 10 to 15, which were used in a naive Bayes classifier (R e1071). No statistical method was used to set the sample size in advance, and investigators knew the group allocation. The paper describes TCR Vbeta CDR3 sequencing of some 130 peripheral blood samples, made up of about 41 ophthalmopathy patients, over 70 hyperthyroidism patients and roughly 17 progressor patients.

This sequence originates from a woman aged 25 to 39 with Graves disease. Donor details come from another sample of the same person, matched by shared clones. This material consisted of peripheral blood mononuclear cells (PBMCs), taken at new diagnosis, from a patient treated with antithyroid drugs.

The DNA reads as follows: TGTGCCAGCAGCTTGGGGGCCGTGGGCGGTGGAGATACGCAGTATTTT. Translation gives CASSLGAVGGGDTQYF. The chain uses TRBV5-8 and TRBJ2-3, with the D gene uncertain. V is clipped by 0 bases and J by 5 bases, and the sequence between their germline boundaries is 16 bases long. Looking up the germline V gene yields CDR1 SGHTS and CDR2 YDEGEE. The CDR3, cysteine through phenylalanine, is 16 amino acids long. The sequence is cut down to CDR3 DNA, 48 bases in frame from base 1.